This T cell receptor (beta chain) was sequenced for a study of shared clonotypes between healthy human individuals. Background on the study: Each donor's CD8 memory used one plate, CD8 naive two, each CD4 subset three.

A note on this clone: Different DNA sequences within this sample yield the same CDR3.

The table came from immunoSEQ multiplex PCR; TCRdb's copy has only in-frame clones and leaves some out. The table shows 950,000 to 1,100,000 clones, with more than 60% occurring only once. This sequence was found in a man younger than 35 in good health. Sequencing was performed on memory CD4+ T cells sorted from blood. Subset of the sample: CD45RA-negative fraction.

The CDR3 loop reads CASSLGQNYEQYF. CDR3 nucleotides: TGTGCCAGCAGCCTGGGACAGAACTACGAGCAGTACTTC. This chain uses TRBV5-4 with TRBJ2-7; 7 positions match TRBD1. Germline CDR1 and CDR2: SGHNT and YYREEE (reference sequence). Trimming removed 4 bases from V and 3 bases from J; junction bases left unmatched: 4. The CDR3 spans 13 residues.